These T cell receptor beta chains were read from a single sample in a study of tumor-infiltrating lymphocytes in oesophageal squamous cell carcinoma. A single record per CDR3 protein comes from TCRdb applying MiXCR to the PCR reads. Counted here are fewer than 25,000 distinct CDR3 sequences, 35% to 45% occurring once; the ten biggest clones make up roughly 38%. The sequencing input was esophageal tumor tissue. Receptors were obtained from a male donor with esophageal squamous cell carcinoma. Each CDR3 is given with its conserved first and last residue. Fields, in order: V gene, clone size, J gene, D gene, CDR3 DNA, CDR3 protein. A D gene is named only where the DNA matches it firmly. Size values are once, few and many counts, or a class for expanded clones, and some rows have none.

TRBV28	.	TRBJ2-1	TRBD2	TGTGCCAGCAGTTTAGGGGGAACTAGCGGGAGGCACTACAATGAGCAGTTCTTC	CASSLGGTSGRHYNEQFF
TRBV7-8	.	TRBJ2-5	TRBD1	TGTGCCAGCAGCTCCCGGACAGGGGCGGAGACCCAGTACTTC	CASSSRTGAETQYF
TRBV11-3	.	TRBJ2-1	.	TGTGCCAGCAGCCTCAAGAATGAGCAGTTCTTC	CASSLKNEQFF
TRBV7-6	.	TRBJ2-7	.	TGTGCCAGCAACGAGGGGTACTCCTACGAGCAGTACTTC	CASNEGYSYEQYF
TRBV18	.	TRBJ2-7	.	TGTGCCAGCTCACCGAGGACAGAGCTTACCTACGAGCAGTACTTC	CASSPRTELTYEQYF
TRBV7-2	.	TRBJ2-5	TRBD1	TGTGCCAGCAGCCCTGGACAGGGACAAGAGACCCAGTACTTC	CASSPGQGQETQYF
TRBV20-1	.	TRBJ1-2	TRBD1	TGCAGTGCTAGGAACCGGGACAGGGACTATGGCTACACCTTC	CSARNRDRDYGYTF
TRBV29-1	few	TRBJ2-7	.	TGCAGCGTTGAATCGGGGGAAGAGTCCTACGAGCAGTACTTC	CSVESGEESYEQYF
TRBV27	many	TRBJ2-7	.	TGTGCCAGCAGTAGTGGGTCGGCCGCCTACGAGCAGTACTTC	CASSSGSAAYEQYF
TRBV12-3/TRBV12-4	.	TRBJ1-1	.	TGTGCCAGCAGTTTCACCACTGAAGCTTTCTTT	CASSFTTEAFF
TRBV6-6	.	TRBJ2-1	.	TGTGCCAGCAGTTACGGCGCGGGATCCGGGGAGACCCAGTTCTTC	CASSYGAGSGETQFF
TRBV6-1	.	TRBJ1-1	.	TGTGCCAGCACCCACGGGGCAGGGGTAGGGAACACTGAAGCTTTCTTT	CASTHGAGVGNTEAFF
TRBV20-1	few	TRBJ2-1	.	TGCAGTGCTAGAGCTTTTGGCGGGGCCGCCTACAATGAGCAGTTCTTC	CSARAFGGAAYNEQFF
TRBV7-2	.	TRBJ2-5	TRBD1	TGTGCCAGCAGCTGGGGACAGACAAATGAGCAGTACTTC	CASSWGQTNEQYF
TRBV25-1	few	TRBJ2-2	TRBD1	TGTGCCAGCAGTGGCCCTAAGACAGGGTCTCTCACCGGGGAGCTGTTTTTT	CASSGPKTGSLTGELFF
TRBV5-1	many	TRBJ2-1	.	TGCGCCAGCAGCCTACGGCTCGGGACCTACAATGAGCAGTTCTTC	CASSLRLGTYNEQFF
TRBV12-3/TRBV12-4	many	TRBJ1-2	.	TGTGCCAGCAGCCCCTCTCTTTATGGCTACACCTTC	CASSPSLYGYTF
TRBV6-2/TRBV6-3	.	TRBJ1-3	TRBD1	TGTGCCAGCAGTGAAGTGGTCGGGACAGTCTATTTT	CASSEVVGTVYF
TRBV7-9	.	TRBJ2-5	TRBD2	TGTGCCAGCAGCTACCTAGCGGGAGGGGTCCAAGAGACCCAGTACTTC	CASSYLAGGVQETQYF
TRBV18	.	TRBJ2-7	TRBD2	TGTGCCAGCTCACCAAGGGGACTAGCGGGAGGGAAAGAGCAGTACTTC	CASSPRGLAGGKEQYF
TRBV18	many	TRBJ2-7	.	TGTGCCAGCTCACCACTTGGGATTTCCTACGAGCAGTACTTC	CASSPLGISYEQYF
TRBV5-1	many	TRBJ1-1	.	TGCGCCAGCAAGCTAGGGGCGGTGAACACTGAAGCTTTCTTT	CASKLGAVNTEAFF
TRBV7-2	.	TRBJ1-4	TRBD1	TGTGCCAGCAGCACTCGACAGGGGCATAATGAAAAACTGTTTTTT	CASSTRQGHNEKLFF
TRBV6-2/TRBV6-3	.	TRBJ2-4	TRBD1	TGTGCCAGCAGGACTAAACCGGGACAGGGATATGCTCAAGCCAAAAACATTCAGTACTTC	CASRTKPGQGYAQAKNIQYF
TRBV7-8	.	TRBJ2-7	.	TGTGCCAGCAGCTTAGTGCCTAGCCCTTCCTACAATGAGCAGTACTTC	CASSLVPSPSYNEQYF
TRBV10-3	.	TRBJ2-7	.	TGTGCCATCAGTGCCGGGGGCCGAGATGAGCAGTACTTC	CAISAGGRDEQYF
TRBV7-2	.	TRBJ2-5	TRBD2	TGTGCCAGCAGCTTAGCTAGCGGGAGGGACTACAATGAGCAGTACTTC	CASSLASGRDYNEQYF
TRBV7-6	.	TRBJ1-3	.	TGTGCCAGCAGCTTAGACCAGAGAGGAAACACCATATATTTT	CASSLDQRGNTIYF
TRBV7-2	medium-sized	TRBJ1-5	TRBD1	TGTGCCAGCAGGCCAGGGGGTTCAGGCAATCAGCCCCAGCATTTT	CASRPGGSGNQPQHF
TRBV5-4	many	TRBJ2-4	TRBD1	TGTGCCAGCAGCGGGTTTGACAGGGACGACATTCAGTACTTC	CASSGFDRDDIQYF
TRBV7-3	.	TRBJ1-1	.	TGTGCCAGCAGCCTAGGGGGGGCGAACACTGAAGCTTTCTTT	CASSLGGANTEAFF
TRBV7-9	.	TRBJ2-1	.	TGTGCCAGCAGCTTAGGGGGGAGTAGGAATGAGCAGTTCTTC	CASSLGGSRNEQFF
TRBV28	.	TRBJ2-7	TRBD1	TGTGCCAGCAGTTTATGGGACAGGGGATACGAGCAGTACTTC	CASSLWDRGYEQYF
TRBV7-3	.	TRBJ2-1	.	TGTGCCAGCAGCTTTGGTTTTGGTGAGCAGTTCTTC	CASSFGFGEQFF
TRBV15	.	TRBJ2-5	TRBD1	TGTGCCACCAGCATCACAGGGGGGGAGACCCAGTACTTC	CATSITGGETQYF
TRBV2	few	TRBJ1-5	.	TGTGCCAGCAGTGAATCAGGGAATCAGCCCCAGCATTTT	CASSESGNQPQHF
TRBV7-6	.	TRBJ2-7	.	TGTGCCAGCAGCTCCATGATCGGCGAGCAGTACTTC	CASSSMIGEQYF
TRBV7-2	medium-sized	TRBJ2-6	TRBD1	TGTGCCAGCAGTCGACAGGGCCCCTTGAGCGGGGCCAACGTCCTGACTTTC	CASSRQGPLSGANVLTF
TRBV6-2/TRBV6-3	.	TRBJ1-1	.	TGTGCCAGCAGTTCCGACAGGACCTGGAACACTGAAGCTTTCTTT	CASSSDRTWNTEAFF
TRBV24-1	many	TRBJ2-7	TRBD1	TGTGCCACCAGTGATCCTAGACAGGGCGCCTACGAGCAGTACTTC	CATSDPRQGAYEQYF
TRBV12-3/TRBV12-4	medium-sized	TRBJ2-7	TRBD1	TGTGCCAGCAGTCTTACCTACGGGACAGGGTTTCCTACCGAGCAGTACTTC	CASSLTYGTGFPTEQYF
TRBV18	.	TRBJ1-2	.	TGTGCCAGCTCCCACGAAGCTGGCTACACCTTC	CASSHEAGYTF
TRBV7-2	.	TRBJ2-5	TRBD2	TGTGCCAGCAGCGCCCAAGGCGGGGGGGAGACCCAGTACTTC	CASSAQGGGETQYF
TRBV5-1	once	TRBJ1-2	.	TGCGCCAGCAGCAGAGGGACGGATTATGGCTACACCTTC	CASSRGTDYGYTF
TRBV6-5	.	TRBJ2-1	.	TGTGCCAGCAGCAAGGGGATCTGGAATGAGCAGTTCTTC	CASSKGIWNEQFF
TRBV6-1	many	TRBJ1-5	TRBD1	TGTGCCAGCAGCGAGGACAGGTGGAATCAGCCCCAGCATTTT	CASSEDRWNQPQHF
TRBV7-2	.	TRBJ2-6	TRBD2	TGTGCCAGCAGCGCGACTAGCGCCGGGGCCAACGTCCTGACTTTC	CASSATSAGANVLTF
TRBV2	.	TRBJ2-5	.	TGTGCTAGCAGCCGAGACACCCAAGAGACCCAGTACTTC	CASSRDTQETQYF
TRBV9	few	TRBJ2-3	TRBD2	TGTGCCAGCAGCACCACTAGCGGGGGACCAGATACGCAGTATTTT	CASSTTSGGPDTQYF
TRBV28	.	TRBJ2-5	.	TGTGCCAGCAGTTTGAGGAATTCACCCCTCCACTTC	CASSLRNSPLHF
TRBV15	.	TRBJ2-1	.	TGTGCCACCAGCAGAGAGAGATACAATGAGCAGTTCTTC	CATSRERYNEQFF
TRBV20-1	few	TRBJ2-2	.	TGCAGTGCTAGAGCCAAATTCCGAGGCACCGGGGAGCTGTTTTTT	CSARAKFRGTGELFF
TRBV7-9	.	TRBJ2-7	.	TGTGCCAGCAGCTTAGCCTCTCTCGGCGAGCAGTACTTC	CASSLASLGEQYF
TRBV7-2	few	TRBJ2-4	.	TGTGCCAGATACGACACCGCCAAAAACATTCAGTACTTC	CARYDTAKNIQYF
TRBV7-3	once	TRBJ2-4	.	TGTGCCAGCAGCCTTCAGGGGAGTGCCAAAAACATTCAGTACTTC	CASSLQGSAKNIQYF
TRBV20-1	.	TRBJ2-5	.	TGCAGTGCGCCCCGAGGGGGAGAGACCCAGTACTTC	CSAPRGGETQYF
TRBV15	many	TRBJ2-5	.	TGTGCCACCAGCAGAGATAGGGCCTCCCGGGGAGAGACCCAGTACTTC	CATSRDRASRGETQYF
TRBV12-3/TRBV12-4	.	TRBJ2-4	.	TGTGCCAGCAGTTTAATGAGGAGTGAGCAGTCCTTC	CASSLMRSEQSF
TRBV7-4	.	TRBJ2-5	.	TGTGCCAGCAGCTTAAGCCAGGGATGGGAGACCCAGTACTTC	CASSLSQGWETQYF